This TCR beta chain was documented in a study of shared clonotypes between healthy human individuals. Per the germline V gene, CDR1 is SGHRS and CDR2 is YFSETQ. Between the trimmed V and J ends, which lost 0 bases and 4 bases, there was a span of 10 bases. The CDR3 totals 15 residues. The repertoire was sequenced with immunoSEQ multiplex PCR; TCRdb's copy has only in-frame clones and lacks some. The table records 600,000 or so clones, roughly 98% of them present only once. In the naive CD8 group, cells lacked CD45RO and were positively selected for CCR7, so terminally differentiated effector memory CD45RA+ cells were left out.

The specimen sequenced was naive CD8+ T cells sorted from blood. The chain combines TRBV5-1 with TRBJ2-2; TRBD1 is a possible D gene (6 bases). The origin of this receptor is a man in his thirties or forties in good health. Here the CDR3 reads CASSLDQGSTGELFF. CDR3 sequence (DNA): TGCGCCAGCAGCTTGGATCAGGGGAGCACCGGGGAGCTGTTTTTT. Combining the CDR3 with reference TRBV5-1 and TRBJ2-2 gives the whole variable domain KAGVTQTPRYLIKTRGQQVTLSCSPISGHRSVSWYQQTPGQGLQFLFEYFSETQRNKGNFPGRFSGRQFSNSRSEMNVSTLELGDSALYLCASSLDQGSTGELFFGEGSRLTVL.